What follows describes a single TCR beta chain. What it binds is unknown. The protocol was immunoSEQ multiplex PCR, while the TCRdb copy is restricted to in-frame clones and leaves out a portion. The sample carries fewer than 700,000 clones, around 96% recorded once. This sample is part of a study of shared clonotypes between healthy human individuals. Study-level results: In having few donors, the study represented limited genetic and exposure-history diversity. Among the subsets, naive ones generally showed larger estimated richness than memory ones. Clonotypes shared by all four donors outscored non-shared clonotypes in generation probability.

Naive CD8 isolation took CD45RO-negative cells positively selected for CCR7 and excluded terminally differentiated effector memory CD45RA+ cells. Within Nashville, Tennessee resided all donors, each a Caucasian adult. This clonotype was sampled from a woman in her twenties or thirties in good health. Sequenced sample: naive CD8+ T cells sorted from blood.

For the CDR3, the DNA is TGTGCCAGCAGTCCACAGACAGGGGTCTACGAGCAGTACTTC. Translating gives CASSPQTGVYEQYF. The chain employs TRBV27 and TRBJ2-5, with TRBD1 matching 8 bases. TRBJ2-7 matches the DNA end more closely, so the J call is doubtful. The CDR3 covers 14 residues. Germline V lookup: CDR1 MNHEY, CDR2 SMNVEV (reference sequence).